This TCR beta chain was sequenced in a study of T cells in Graves' hyperthyroidism and ophthalmopathy (dated by TCRdb to the late 2010s). A note on the overall study: Peripheral blood samples were taken at initial diagnosis, before any treatment was given. To identify distinguishing TCR V-J signatures, a discovery cohort of about 95 patients was used, comprising 43 with Graves' ophthalmopathy and about 59 with stable Graves' hyperthyroidism. Prospective prediction of ophthalmopathy was tested in an independent validation cohort of 18 to 20 hyperthyroidism patients and some 17 patients who later progressed to ophthalmopathy. For training and testing, the 100 or so patients in the discovery cohort were randomly divided in a 7:3 ratio. The study also compared thyroid tissue and blood T-cell repertoires from over 5 Graves' hyperthyroidism patients. Following sampling, methimazole starting at 30 mg daily was given to hyperthyroidism patients, and high-dose intravenous methylprednisolone was given to ophthalmopathy patients. TCR Vbeta CDR3 sequencing of 135 peripheral blood samples (approximately 44 ophthalmopathy, around 80 hyperthyroidism and approximately 17 progressor patients) is reported in the paper. The paper's findings and limits, for the study overall: A 13 V-J signature model separated ophthalmopathy from stable hyperthyroidism, with roughly 88% sensitivity and roughly 81% specificity in cross-validation and 80%/75% in testing. In validation, progression to ophthalmopathy was predicted by the model with more than 65% sensitivity and 72.22% specificity, a median of around 6.5 months before onset. Blood samples also contained most of the expanded thyroid clonotypes (frequency above 0.001), which suggests that blood repertoires may reflect thyroid immune responses. No statistical method was used to set the sample size in advance, and investigators knew the group allocation.

About this clonotype: Its antigen is still unknown. Base quality data are lacking; no much larger clone is found one base away.

Graves' hyperthyroidism was defined as stable when no progression to ophthalmopathy occurred over 18 months of follow-up. Hyperthyroidism patients were newly diagnosed, had a disease duration of under 2 months, and were aged 18 to 65 years. Any patient with an uncontrolled infection, another autoimmune disease, pregnancy or lactation was excluded. Diagnoses relied on clinical symptoms, serum thyroxine and TRAb, thyroid ultrasound and orbital computed tomography. PBMCs were separated from 10 ml of fresh peripheral blood using Ficoll-Paque density gradient centrifugation. Trizol reagent was used to extract total RNA, and RNA quality was then checked on an Agilent 2100 Bioanalyzer. TCR beta CDR3 regions were amplified from RNA transcripts. A first-round RT-PCR of the TCR CDR3 used the HTBI primer set with the Qiagen OneStep RT-PCR kit. Libraries were constructed in a second round of multiplex PCR, after which size selection and purification were performed. Sequencing of the libraries was done on an Illumina HiSeq2000 using paired-end 100 bp reads. The paper's processing steps were these. SOAPnuke was used to process the raw data, with reads discarded if the reads contained adapters or uncalled bases, had a mean Phred below 15, or lacked an exact constant-primer or identifier match. High-quality paired reads were merged using COPE v1.2.5, and each unique nucleotide sequence was defined as a clonotype. Clonotypes were aligned to IMGT TRBV, TRBD and TRBJ reference segments using MiTCR v1.1. Only V-J combinations with frequency above 0.0001, covering approximately 99% of repertoires, were analysed. A TCS score was defined as the ratio of F50 (clonal expansion) to E x V (chaos), with BLOSUM62-based TCRdist applied between CDR3 peptides within each V-J. Welch's t-statistics and random forest reduced just over 500 V-J features to 10 to 15, which were used in a naive Bayes classifier (R e1071). TCRdb redid the processing of the public reads, applying fastp at Q25 and MiXCR, and retained in-frame beta chains. Each record represents a unique CDR3 protein, reported with the most common genes and DNA among its rows. In this record, the V and J calls reflect TCRdb's handling and not the investigators' own analysis. The sample table lists around 340,000 distinct CDR3 sequences, approximately 16% of them with a count of one. Of the sample, around 34% is held by the ten largest clones.

The sample consisted of blood. The source of this sequence is a man aged 30-40 years with Graves' hyperthyroidism.

This receptor carries the CDR3 CAIQAGTARYEQYF. The sequenced DNA is TGTGCCATCCAGGCGGGGACCGCTAGATACGAGCAGTACTTC. In this chain, TRBV10-3 is recombined with TRBJ2-7; the D segment could be TRBD2, given 6 matching bases. The CDR3 runs 14 residues from the cysteine to the phenylalanine. The entry retains the CDR3 DNA only, 42 bases that are in frame from base 1. CDR1 ENHRY and CDR2 SYGVKD are derived from the germline V gene. The junction carries 18 bases between V and J, which are trimmed by 8 bases and 4 bases respectively.